This T cell receptor (beta chain) emerged from a study of T-cell reconstitution after alpha-beta-depleted transplantation in children. The germline CDR1 and CDR2 sequences are SGHRS and YFSETQ. The ends lost 1 base at V and 4 bases at J; junction bases unmatched: 6. There are 16 residues in the CDR3. Preparation of the TCRbeta library involved a method that used unique molecular identifiers. TCRdb passed the PCR reads through MiXCR, listing each CDR3 protein once. The table shows approximately 510,000 distinct CDR3 sequences, with approximately 20% occurring only once. This clonotype was picked up a small number of times.

The specimen was PBMCs from the stem cell graft donor, collected from the stem cell graft. The TCR comes from a human donor who donated a stem cell graft to a child with acute lymphoblastic leukemia. J is TRBJ2-3 and V is TRBV5-1; TRBD2 agrees at 10 bases. CDR3 nucleotides: TGCGCCAGCAGCTTGTGGGCTAGCGGGAGTCCAGATACGCAGTATTTT. Translating gives CASSLWASGSPDTQYF.